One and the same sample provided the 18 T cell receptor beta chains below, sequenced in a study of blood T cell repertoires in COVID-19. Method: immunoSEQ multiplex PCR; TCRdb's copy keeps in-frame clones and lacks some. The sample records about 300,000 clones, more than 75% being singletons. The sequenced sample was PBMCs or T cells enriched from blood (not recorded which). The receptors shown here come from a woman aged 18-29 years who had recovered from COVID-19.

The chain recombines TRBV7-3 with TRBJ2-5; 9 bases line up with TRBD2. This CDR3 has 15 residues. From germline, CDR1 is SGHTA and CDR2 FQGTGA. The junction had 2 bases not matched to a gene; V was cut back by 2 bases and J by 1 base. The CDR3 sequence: CASSLARGGQETQYF. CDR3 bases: TGTGCCAGCAGCTTAGCGCGGGGGGGCCAAGAGACCCAGTACTTC.

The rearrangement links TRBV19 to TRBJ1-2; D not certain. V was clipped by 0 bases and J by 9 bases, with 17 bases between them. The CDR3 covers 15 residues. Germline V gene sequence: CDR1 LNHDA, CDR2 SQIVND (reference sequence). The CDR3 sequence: CASSIDLSSGGSYTF. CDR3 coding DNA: TGTGCCAGTAGTATAGATCTTAGTAGCGGAGGGAGCTACACCTTC.

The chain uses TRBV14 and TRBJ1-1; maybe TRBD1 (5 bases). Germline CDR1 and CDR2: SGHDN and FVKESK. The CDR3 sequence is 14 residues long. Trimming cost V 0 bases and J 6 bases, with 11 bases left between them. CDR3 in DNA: TGTGCCAGCAGCCAAGATTATGGGGGGGCTGAAGCTTTCTTT. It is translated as CASSQDYGGAEAFF.

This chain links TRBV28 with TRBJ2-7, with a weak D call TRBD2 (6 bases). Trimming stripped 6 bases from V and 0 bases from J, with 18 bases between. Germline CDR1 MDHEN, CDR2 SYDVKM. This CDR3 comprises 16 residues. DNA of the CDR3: TGTGCCAGCAGCACGCAGGGACTCCTTCACTCCTACGAGCAGTACTTC. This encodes CASSTQGLLHSYEQYF.

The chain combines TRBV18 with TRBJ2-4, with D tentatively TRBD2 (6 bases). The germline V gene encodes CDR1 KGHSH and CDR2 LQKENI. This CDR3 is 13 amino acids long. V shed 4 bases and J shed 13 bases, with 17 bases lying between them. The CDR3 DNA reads TGTGCCAGCTCACTTACATCGACAGCGGGCCAGTACTTC. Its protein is CASSLTSTAGQYF.

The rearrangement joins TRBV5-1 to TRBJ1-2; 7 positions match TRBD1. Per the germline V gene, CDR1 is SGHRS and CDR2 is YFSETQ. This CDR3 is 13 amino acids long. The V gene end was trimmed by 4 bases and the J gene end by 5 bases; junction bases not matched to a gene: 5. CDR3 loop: CASSPSGGYGYTF. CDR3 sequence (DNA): TGCGCCAGCAGCCCCTCAGGGGGGTATGGCTACACCTTC.

In nucleotides, the CDR3 is TGTGCTAGTGGTTTGGGGCTAGCGGGGGGCCCCTACAATGAGCAGTTCTTC. This gives the protein CASGLGLAGGPYNEQFF. The chain couples TRBV12-5 to TRBJ2-1, with 11 bases identical to TRBD2. Germline V lookup: CDR1 LGHNT, CDR2 FRNRAP. With 1 base clipped from V and 2 bases from J, the junction kept 4 bases outside the gene matches. CDR3 size: 17 residues.

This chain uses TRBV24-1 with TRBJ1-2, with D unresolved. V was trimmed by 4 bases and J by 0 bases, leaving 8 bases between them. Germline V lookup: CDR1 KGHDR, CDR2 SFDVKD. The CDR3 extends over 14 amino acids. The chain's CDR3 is CATSDEGSNYGYTF. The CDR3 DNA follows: TGTGCCACCAGTGACGAGGGTTCTAACTATGGCTACACCTTC.

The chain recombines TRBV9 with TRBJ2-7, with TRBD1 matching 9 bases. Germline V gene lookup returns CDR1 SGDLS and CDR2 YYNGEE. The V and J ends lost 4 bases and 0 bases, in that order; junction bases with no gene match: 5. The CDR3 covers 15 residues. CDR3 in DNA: TGTGCCAGCAGCCCGACAGGGGGAAGCTCCTACGAGCAGTACTTC. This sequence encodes CASSPTGGSSYEQYF.

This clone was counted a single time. Here the CDR3 DNA reads TGTGCCAGTTCTGACGGGAGATTGAATGAGCAGTTCTTC. This codes for CASSDGRLNEQFF. J is TRBJ2-1 and V is TRBV19, with a tentative D call TRBD2 (6 bases). This CDR3 spans 13 amino acids. Germline CDR1 LNHDA, CDR2 SQIVND (reference sequence). With 8 bases removed from V and 7 bases from J, the gap between germline ends came to 15 bases.

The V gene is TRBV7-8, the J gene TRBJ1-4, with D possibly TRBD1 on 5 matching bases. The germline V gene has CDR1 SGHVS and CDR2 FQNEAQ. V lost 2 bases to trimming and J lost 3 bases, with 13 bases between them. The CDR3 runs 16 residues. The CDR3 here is CASSLYFGGSNEKLFF. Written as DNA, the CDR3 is TGTGCCAGCAGCTTATATTTCGGGGGATCTAATGAAAAACTGTTTTTT.

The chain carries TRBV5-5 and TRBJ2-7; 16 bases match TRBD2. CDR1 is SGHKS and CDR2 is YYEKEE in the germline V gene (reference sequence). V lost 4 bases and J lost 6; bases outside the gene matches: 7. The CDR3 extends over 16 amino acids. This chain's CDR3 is CASSRGTSGRASEQYF. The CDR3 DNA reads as TGTGCCAGCAGCAGAGGGACTAGCGGGAGGGCCTCCGAGCAGTACTTC.

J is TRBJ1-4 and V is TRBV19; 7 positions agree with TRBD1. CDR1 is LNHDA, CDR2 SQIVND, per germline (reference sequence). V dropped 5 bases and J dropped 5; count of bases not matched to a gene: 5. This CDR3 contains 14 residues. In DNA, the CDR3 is TGTGCCAGTAGTCTTACAGGGGAAAATGAAAAACTGTTTTTT. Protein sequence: CASSLTGENEKLFF.

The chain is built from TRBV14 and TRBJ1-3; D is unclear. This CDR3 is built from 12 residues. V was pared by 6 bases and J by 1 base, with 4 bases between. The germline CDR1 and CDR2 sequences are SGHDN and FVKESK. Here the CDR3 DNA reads TGTGCCAGCAGGGAGTCTGGAAACACCATATATTTT. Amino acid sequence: CASRESGNTIYF. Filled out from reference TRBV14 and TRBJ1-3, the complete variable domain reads EAGVTQFPSHSVIEKGQTVTLRCDPISGHDNLYWYRRVMGKEIKFLLHFVKESKQDESGMPNNRFLAERTGGTYSTLKVQPAELEDSGVYFCASRESGNTIYFGEGSWLTVV.

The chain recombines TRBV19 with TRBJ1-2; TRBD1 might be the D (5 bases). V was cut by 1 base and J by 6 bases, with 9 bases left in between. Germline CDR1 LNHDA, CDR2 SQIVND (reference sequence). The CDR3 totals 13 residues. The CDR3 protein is CASSIAGRDGYTF. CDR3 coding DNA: TGTGCCAGTAGTATAGCAGGGCGAGATGGCTACACCTTC.

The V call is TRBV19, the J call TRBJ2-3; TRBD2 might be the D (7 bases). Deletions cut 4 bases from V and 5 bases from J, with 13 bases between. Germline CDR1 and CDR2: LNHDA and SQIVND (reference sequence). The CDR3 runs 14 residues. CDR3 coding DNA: TGTGCCAGTAGTAGGGCGGGGGCACAAGATACGCAGTATTTT. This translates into CASSRAGAQDTQYF.

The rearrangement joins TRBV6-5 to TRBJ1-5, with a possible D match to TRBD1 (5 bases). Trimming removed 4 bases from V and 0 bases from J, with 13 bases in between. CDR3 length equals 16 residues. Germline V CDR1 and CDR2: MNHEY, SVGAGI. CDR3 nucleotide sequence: TGTGCCAGCAGTTTACCAGGGCCGGGTAGCAATCAGCCCCAGCATTTT. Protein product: CASSLPGPGSNQPQHF.

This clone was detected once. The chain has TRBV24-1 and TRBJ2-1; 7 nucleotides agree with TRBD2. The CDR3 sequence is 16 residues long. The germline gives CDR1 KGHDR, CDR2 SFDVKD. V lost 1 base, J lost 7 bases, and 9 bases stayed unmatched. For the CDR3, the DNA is TGTGCCACCAGTGATTTAGGTGTAGGGGAGGGGAATGAGCAGTTCTTC. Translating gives CATSDLGVGEGNEQFF.